This T cell receptor (beta chain) was documented in a study of T cells in Graves' hyperthyroidism and ophthalmopathy. This clonotype was counted at least ten times. Its target is unknown. Graves' hyperthyroidism was deemed stable absent ophthalmopathy progression within 18 months. Whole-study results and caveats: Blood also carried most thyroid clonotypes expanded above 0.001. The authors' 13 V-J model separated ophthalmopathy from stable hyperthyroidism.

Deletions cut 6 bases from V and 10 bases from J, with 13 bases between. The germline V gene encodes CDR1 KGHSH and CDR2 LQKENI. The CDR3 runs 12 residues. TCR beta CDR3 sequences were amplified from RNA transcripts. The TCR CDR3 was amplified in a first-round RT-PCR using the HTBI primer set. TCRdb fed the multiplex PCR reads into MiXCR, producing one record per CDR3 protein. In the table there are roughly 420,000 distinct CDR3 sequences, approximately 13% of which are singletons. This rearrangement joins TRBV18 to TRBJ2-1; no definite D call. The source material was blood. The TCR originated in a woman in her late teens or twenties with Graves' hyperthyroidism. The CDR3 region is CASSQSSSEQFF. The CDR3 coding sequence is TGTGCCAGCTCGCAGAGTTCTTCCGAGCAGTTCTTC.